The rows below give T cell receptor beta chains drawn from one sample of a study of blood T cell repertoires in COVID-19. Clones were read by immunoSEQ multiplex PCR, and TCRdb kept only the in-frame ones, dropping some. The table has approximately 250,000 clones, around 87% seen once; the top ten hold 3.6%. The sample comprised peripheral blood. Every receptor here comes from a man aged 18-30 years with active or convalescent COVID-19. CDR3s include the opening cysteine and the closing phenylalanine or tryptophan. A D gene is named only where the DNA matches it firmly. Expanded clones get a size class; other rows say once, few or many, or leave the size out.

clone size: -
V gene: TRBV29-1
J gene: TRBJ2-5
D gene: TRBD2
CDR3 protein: CSVDSGIDQETQYF
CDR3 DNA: TGCAGCGTTGATAGCGGGATAGACCAAGAGACCCAGTACTTC

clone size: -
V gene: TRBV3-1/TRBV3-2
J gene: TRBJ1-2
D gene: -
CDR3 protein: CASSQDQGVGGAGYTF
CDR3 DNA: TGTGCCAGCAGCCAAGATCAAGGAGTGGGAGGGGCCGGCTACACCTTC

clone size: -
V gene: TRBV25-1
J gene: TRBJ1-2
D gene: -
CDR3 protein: CASRVRAFTYGYTF
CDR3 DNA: TGTGCCAGCAGAGTGCGGGCCTTTACCTATGGCTACACCTTC

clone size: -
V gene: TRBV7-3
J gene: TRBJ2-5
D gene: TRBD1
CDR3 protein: CASSLQGAGETQYF
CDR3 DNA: TGTGCCAGCAGCCTCCAGGGGGCGGGAGAGACCCAGTACTTC

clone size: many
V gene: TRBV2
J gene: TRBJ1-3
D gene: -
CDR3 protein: CASSVLPGRSGNTIYF
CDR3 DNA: TGTGCCAGCAGTGTATTGCCAGGGAGGTCTGGAAACACCATATATTTT

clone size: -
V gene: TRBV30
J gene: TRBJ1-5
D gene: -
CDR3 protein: CAWSVLGLGNQPQHF
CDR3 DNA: TGTGCCTGGAGTGTATTAGGCCTAGGAAATCAGCCCCAGCATTTT

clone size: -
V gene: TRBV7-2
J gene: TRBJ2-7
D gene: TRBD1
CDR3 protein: CASSSRDRGYEQYF
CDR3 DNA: TGTGCCAGCAGCTCCCGGGACAGGGGCTACGAGCAGTACTTC

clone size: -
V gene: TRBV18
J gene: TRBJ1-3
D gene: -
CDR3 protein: CASSPGPTVHTIYF
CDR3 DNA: TGTGCCAGCTCACCAGGGCCGACGGTACACACCATATATTTT

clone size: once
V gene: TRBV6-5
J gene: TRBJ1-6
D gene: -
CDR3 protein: CASYSLYNSPLHF
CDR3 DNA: TGTGCCAGCTATTCCCTCTATAATTCACCCCTCCACTTT

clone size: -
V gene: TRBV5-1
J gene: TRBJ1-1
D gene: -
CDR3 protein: CASSLGQDTEAFF
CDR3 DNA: TGCGCCAGCAGCTTGGGGCAGGACACTGAAGCTTTCTTT

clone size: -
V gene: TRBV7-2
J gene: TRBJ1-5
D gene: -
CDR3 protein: CASSLVVGSNQPQHF
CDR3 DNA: TGTGCCAGCAGCTTAGTGGTGGGCTCCAATCAGCCCCAGCATTTT

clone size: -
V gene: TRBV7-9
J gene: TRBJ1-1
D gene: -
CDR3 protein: CASSLGVRGTEAFF
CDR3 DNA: TGTGCCAGCAGCTTAGGCGTGAGGGGGACTGAAGCTTTCTTT

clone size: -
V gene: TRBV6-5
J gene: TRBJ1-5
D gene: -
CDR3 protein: CASAVREGNQPQHF
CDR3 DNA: TGTGCCAGCGCGGTCCGGGAGGGCAATCAGCCCCAGCATTTT

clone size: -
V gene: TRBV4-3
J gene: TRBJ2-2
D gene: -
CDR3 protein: CASSQVRGGTTGELFF
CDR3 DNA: TGCGCCAGCAGCCAAGTTAGAGGCGGGACCACCGGGGAGCTGTTTTTT

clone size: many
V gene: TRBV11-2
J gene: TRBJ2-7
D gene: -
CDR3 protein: CASSPNRYTYEQYF
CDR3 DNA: TGTGCCAGCAGCCCAAACAGGTATACCTACGAGCAGTACTTC

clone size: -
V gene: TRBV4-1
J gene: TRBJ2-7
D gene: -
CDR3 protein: CASSQEMSGPEQYF
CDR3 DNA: TGCGCCAGCAGCCAAGAAATGTCAGGGCCCGAGCAGTACTTC

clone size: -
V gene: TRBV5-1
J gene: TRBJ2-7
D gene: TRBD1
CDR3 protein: CASSYQGDSYEQYF
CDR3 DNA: TGCGCCAGCAGTTACCAGGGGGACTCCTACGAGCAGTACTTC

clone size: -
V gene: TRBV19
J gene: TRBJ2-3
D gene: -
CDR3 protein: CASNGQSTDTQYF
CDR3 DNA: TGTGCCAGTAACGGACAGTCCACAGATACGCAGTATTTT

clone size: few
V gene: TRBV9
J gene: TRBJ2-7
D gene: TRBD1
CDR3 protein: CASSGTGEPEQYF
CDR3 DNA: TGTGCCAGCAGCGGGACAGGGGAGCCCGAGCAGTACTTC

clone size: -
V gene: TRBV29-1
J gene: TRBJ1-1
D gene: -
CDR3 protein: CSVATGNTEAFF
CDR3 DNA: TGCAGCGTTGCAACAGGGAACACTGAAGCTTTCTTT

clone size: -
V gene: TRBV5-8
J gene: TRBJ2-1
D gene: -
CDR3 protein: CASSYLSVF
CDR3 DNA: TGTGCCAGCAGCTATCTTTCAGTCTTC

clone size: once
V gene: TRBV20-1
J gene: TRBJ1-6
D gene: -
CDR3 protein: CSASQDSFNSPLHF
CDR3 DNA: TGCAGTGCTAGTCAAGACAGTTTTAATTCACCCCTCCACTTT

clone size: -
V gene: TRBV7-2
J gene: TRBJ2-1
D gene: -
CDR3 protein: CASQPSLTPGQNNEQFF
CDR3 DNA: TGTGCCAGCCAACCTTCTCTTACTCCGGGACAAAACAATGAGCAGTTCTTC

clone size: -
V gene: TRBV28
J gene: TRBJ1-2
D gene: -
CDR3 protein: CASSREGSNYGYTF
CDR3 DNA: TGTGCCAGCAGCCGAGAGGGTTCCAACTATGGCTACACCTTC

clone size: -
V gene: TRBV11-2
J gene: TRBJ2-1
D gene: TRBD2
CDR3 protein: CASSSHLSGGANEQFF
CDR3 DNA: TGTGCCAGCAGCTCCCATTTGAGCGGGGGGGCCAATGAGCAGTTCTTC

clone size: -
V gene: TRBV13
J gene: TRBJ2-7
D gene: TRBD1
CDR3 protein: CASSSGQGRQYF
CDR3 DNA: TGTGCCAGCAGCTCGGGACAGGGGAGGCAGTACTTC

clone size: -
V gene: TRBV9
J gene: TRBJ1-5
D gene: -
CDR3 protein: CASSPSPTGSQPQHF
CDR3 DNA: TGTGCCAGCAGCCCGTCACCCACGGGGTCCCAGCCCCAGCATTTT

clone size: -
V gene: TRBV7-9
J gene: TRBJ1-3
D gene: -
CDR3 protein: CASSRTASGNTIYF
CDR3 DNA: TGTGCCAGCAGCCGTACAGCCTCTGGAAACACCATATATTTT

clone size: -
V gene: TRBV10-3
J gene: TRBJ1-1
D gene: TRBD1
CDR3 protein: CAISESTGGAGTEAFF
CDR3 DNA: TGTGCCATCAGTGAGTCGACAGGGGGCGCGGGCACTGAAGCTTTCTTT